This TCR beta chain was captured in a study of cytomegalovirus exposure and HLA in healthy donors. At the level of the study: In an earlier analysis, 90 million to 130 million unique TCR beta sequences were found from about 190 million T cells. Assignment to the Caucasian-associated ancestry cluster applied to around 82% of the approximately 400 genotyped donors.

In this sample, this clone turned up once. The target antigen is unknown. The V gene lost 4 bases and the J gene lost 3 bases, with 18 bases spanning the gap. The CDR3 contains 15 residues. Germline lookup yields CDR1 GTSNPN and CDR2 SVGIG (reference sequence). Findings of the study overall: The authors confirmed in vitro that a few CMV-associated chains were specific for CMV antigens.

A multiplex PCR was run with 60 Vbeta primers and 13 Jbeta primers. TCRdb's copy holds only in-frame clones and misses some; the assay was immunoSEQ multiplex PCR. The data contain approximately 150,000 clones, 65% to 85% of them singletons. Material: PBMCs. The chain recombines TRBV30 with TRBJ1-2, with D possibly matching TRBD1 (5 bases). The origin of this receptor is a woman between 40 and 55 years old in good health and CMV-seropositive. CDR3 region: CAWNRGTFSHYGYTF. In nucleotides, the CDR3 is TGTGCCTGGAATCGCGGGACGTTCTCTCACTATGGCTACACCTTC.